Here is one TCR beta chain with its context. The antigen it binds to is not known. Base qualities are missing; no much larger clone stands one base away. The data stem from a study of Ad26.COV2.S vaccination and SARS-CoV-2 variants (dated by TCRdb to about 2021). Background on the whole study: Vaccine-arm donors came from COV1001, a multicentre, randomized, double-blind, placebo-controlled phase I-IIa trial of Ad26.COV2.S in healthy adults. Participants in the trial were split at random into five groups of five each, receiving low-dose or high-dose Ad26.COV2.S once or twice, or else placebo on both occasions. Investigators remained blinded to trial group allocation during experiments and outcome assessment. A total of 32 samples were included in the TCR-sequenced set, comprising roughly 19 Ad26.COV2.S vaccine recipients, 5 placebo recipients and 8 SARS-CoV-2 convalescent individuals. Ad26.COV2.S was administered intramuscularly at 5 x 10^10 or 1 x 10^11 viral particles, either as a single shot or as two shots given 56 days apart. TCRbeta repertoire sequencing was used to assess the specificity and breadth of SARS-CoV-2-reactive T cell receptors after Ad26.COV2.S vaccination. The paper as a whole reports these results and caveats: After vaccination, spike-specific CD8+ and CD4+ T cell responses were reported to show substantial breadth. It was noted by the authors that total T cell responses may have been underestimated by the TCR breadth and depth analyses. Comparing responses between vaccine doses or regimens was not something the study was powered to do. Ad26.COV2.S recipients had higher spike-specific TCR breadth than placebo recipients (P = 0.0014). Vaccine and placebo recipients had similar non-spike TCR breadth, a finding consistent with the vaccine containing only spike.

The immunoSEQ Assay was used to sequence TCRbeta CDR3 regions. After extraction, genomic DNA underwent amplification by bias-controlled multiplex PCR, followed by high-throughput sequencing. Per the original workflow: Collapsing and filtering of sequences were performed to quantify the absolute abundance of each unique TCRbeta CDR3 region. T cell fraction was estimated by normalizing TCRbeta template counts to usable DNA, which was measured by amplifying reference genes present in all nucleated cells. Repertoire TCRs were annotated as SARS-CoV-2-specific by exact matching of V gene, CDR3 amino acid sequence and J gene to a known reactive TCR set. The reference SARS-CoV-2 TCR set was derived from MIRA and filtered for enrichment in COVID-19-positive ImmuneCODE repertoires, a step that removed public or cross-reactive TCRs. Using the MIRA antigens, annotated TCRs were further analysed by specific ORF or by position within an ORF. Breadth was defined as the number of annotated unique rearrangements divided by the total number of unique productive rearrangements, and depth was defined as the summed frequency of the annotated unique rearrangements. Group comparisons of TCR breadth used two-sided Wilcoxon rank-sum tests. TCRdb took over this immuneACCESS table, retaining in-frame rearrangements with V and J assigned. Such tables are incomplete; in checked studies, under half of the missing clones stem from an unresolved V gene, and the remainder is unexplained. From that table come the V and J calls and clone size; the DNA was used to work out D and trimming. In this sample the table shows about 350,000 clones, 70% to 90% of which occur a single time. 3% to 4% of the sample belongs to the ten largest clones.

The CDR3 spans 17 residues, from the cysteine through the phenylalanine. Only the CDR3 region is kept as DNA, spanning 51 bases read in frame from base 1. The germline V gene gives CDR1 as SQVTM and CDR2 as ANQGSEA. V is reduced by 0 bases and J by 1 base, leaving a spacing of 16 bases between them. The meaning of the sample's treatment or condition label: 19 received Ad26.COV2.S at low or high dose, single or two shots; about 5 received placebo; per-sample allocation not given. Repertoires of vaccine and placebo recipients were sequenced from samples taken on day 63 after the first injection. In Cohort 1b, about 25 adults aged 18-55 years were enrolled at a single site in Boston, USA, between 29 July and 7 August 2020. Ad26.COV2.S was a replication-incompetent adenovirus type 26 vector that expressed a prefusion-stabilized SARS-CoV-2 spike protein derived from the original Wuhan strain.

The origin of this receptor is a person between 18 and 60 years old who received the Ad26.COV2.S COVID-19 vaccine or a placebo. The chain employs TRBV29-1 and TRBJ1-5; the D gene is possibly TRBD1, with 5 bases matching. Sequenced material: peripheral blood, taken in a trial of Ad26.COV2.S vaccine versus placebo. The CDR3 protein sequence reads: CSVEDWRGSTSNQPQHF. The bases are TGCAGCGTTGAAGATTGGCGGGGGTCGACGAGCAATCAGCCCCAGCATTTT.